This TCR beta chain was recorded in a study of neurological immune-mediated disorders. Study-wide findings and caveats: Across subjects, no CDR3 amino acid sequence appeared in expanded clones of more than one subject, a finding that suggested private repertoires in all groups.

This clonotype was seen repeatedly, ten times or more. Its specificity is not known. CDR1 SGHVS and CDR2 FNYEAQ come from the germline V gene. The junction had 10 bases not matched to a gene; V was cut back by 8 bases and J by 4 bases. This CDR3 spans 16 amino acids. By 5'RACE with 10-nucleotide random UMIs, the cDNA was made. TCRdb reanalysed the 5' RACE reads using MiXCR and keeps one entry per CDR3 protein. The table lists over 60,000 distinct CDR3 sequences, approximately 5% of them singletons. PBMCs stored at -80 C, numbering 2 million, were the origin of the unsorted libraries. This sequence was found in a woman in her seventies with multiple sclerosis. The chain links TRBV7-6 to TRBJ2-5; 13 bases align to TRBD2. Specimen: PBMCs. CDR3 sequence: CASSGLAGDGGETQYF. CDR3 coding DNA: TGTGCCAGCTCAGGACTAGCGGGAGATGGTGGAGAGACCCAGTACTTC.